Each of the 10 T cell receptor beta chains below was sequenced from the same sample in a study of graft-versus-host responses after intestinal transplantation. Profiling relied on immunoSEQ multiplex PCR, and the TCRdb table lists in-frame clones only, not all of them. This repertoire shows approximately 90,000 clones, roughly 90% found once; its top ten account for 0.28%. Their cognate antigens are unknown. Material: unstimulated CD4+ T cells sorted from spleen or lymph node cells, obtained before transplant. Receptors originate from a human donor who was the organ donor for an intestinal transplant.

This clone was observed a few times. V usage is TRBV5-4 and J usage is TRBJ1-4; D remains unclear. The V gene's germline CDR1 is SGHNT and CDR2 YYREEE (reference sequence). Trimming removed 0 bases at V and 9 bases at J, with 12 bases between. The CDR3 covers 14 residues. This CDR3 is CASSLGERRKKLFF. DNA of the CDR3: TGTGCCAGCAGCTTGGGGGAGAGACGGAAAAAACTGTTTTTT. The entire variable domain, with the rest obtained from reference TRBV5-4 and TRBJ1-4, is as follows: ETGVTQSPTHLIKTRGQQVTLRCSSQSGHNTVSWYQQALGQGPQFIFQYYREEENGRGNFPPRFSGLQFPNYSSELNVNALELDDSALYLCASSLGERRKKLFFGSGTQLSVL.

This sequence joins TRBV2 and TRBJ1-1; D is uncertain. V was trimmed by 7 bases and J by 2 bases, leaving 11 bases between them. Germline CDR1 SNHLY, CDR2 FYNNEI. This CDR3 comprises 13 residues. CDR3 DNA sequence: TGTGCCAGCACTGCGGATTCCAACACTGAAGCTTTCTTT. Translating gives CASTADSNTEAFF.

The chain's CDR3 is CASSADRGRFNEQFF. CDR3 bases: TGTGCCAGCAGCGCAGACAGGGGGCGCTTTAATGAGCAGTTCTTC. V is TRBV11-3 and J is TRBJ2-1, with 10 bases identical to TRBD1. Germline CDR1 SGHNT, CDR2 YENEEA. The CDR3 consists of 15 residues. Trimming removed 5 bases from V and 7 bases from J; junction bases left unmatched: 8.

This chain connects TRBV14 to TRBJ2-1, with D perhaps matching TRBD2 (6 bases). CDR1 and CDR2 (germline): SGHDN, FVKESK. The CDR3 loop spans 18 amino acids. Trimming stripped 4 bases from V and 5 bases from J, with 24 bases between. The CDR3 nucleotides read TGTGCCAGCAGCCTGAGGGACTCAGCCTTTATCCGTAACAATGAGCAGTTCTTC. Translating it yields CASSLRDSAFIRNNEQFF.

This chain joins TRBV11-2 and TRBJ2-2, with 10 bases lining up with TRBD2. Trimming took 5 bases from V and 7 from J; bases not matched to a gene: 7. The CDR3 has 15 residues. Germline V gene data show CDR1 as SGHAT and CDR2 as FQNNGV. The CDR3 DNA is TGTGCCAGCAGCCAAAGGACTAGCGGTTTCGGGGAGCTGTTTTTT. This translates into CASSQRTSGFGELFF.

This chain links TRBV5-4 with TRBJ1-1; D possibly corresponds to TRBD1 (6 bases). This CDR3 comprises 15 residues. The ends were cut back, 0 bases at V and 3 bases at J, with 12 bases in the middle. Per germline, CDR1 SGHNT and CDR2 YYREEE (reference sequence). CDR3 DNA: TGTGCCAGCAGCTTGGGGGGGGGCGCGGACACTGAAGCTTTCTTT. Its translation: CASSLGGGADTEAFF.

DNA for the CDR3: TGCGCCAGCAGCTCTAGCCCAGCGGTAGGGGCCAACGTCCTGACTTTC. Amino acids: CASSSSPAVGANVLTF. The V gene is TRBV5-1, the J gene TRBJ2-6; the D gene is possibly TRBD2 (5 bases). CDR3 length equals 16 residues. From germline, CDR1 is SGHRS and CDR2 YFSETQ. Trimming stripped 3 bases from V and 4 bases from J, with 14 bases between.

V usage is TRBV6-6 and J usage is TRBJ1-1; D might be TRBD1 (5 bases). Trimming took off 6 bases at V and 7 bases at J, with 12 bases between the two ends. The length of the CDR3 is 12 residues. CDR1 and CDR2 (germline): MNHNY, SVGAGI (reference sequence). The CDR3 DNA reads as TGTGCCAGCAGCCAGACAGTGATTGAAGCTTTCTTT. This translates into CASSQTVIEAFF.

V is TRBV2 and J is TRBJ2-1; perhaps TRBD2 as D (6 bases). This CDR3 contains 16 residues. Per germline, CDR1 SNHLY and CDR2 FYNNEI. Between the trimmed V and J ends, which lost 7 bases and 0 bases, there was a span of 16 bases. CDR3 in DNA: TGTGCCAGCAACCCGGCCCTAGCGTACTCCTACAATGAGCAGTTCTTC. Translation: CASNPALAYSYNEQFF.

The chain uses TRBV7-2 and TRBJ2-7; 8 nucleotides match TRBD1. The CDR3 spans 14 residues. Trimming removed 6 bases from V and 0 bases from J; junction bases left unmatched: 4. Germline CDR1 is SGHTA and CDR2 is FQGNSA. The CDR3 DNA is TGTGCCAGCAGTTGGGACAGGTTCTCCTACGAGCAGTACTTC. It yields the protein CASSWDRFSYEQYF.